This T cell receptor beta chain was recovered during a study of shared clonotypes between healthy human individuals. Study-level background: Researchers assigned three CD4 naive, three CD4 memory, two CD8 naive and one CD8 memory plate to each donor. Study-level findings and limits: Rarefaction gave evidence that sorted-subset sequencing remained incomplete despite large depth.

Trimming removed 3 bases from V and 5 bases from J, with 7 bases in between. Looked up from germline, CDR1 is GTSNPN and CDR2 is SVGIG (reference sequence). The CDR3 runs 11 residues. Data came from immunoSEQ multiplex PCR; TCRdb stores just in-frame clones and leaves some out. The sample has about 2.3 million clones, approximately 95% seen once. Comment on this clone: What it binds is unknown. The same CDR3 can be traced to other DNA sequences in this sample.

Sequences were obtained from naive CD4+ T cells from PBMCs. Subset defined: CD45RA+ positively selected. V and J are TRBV30 and TRBJ1-1; D unresolved. This sequence was found in a young man in good health. Some clones in this sample may be carry-over from other donors' samples. The CDR3 loop reads CAWSVDTEAFF. CDR3 bases: TGTGCCTGGAGCGTTGATACTGAAGCTTTCTTT. The variable domain in full, completed from reference TRBV30 and TRBJ1-1, reads SQTIHQWPATLVQPVGSPLSLECTVEGTSNPNLYWYRQAAGRGLQLLFYSVGIGQISSEVPQNLSASRPQDRQFILSSKKLLLSDSGFYLCAWSVDTEAFFGQGTRLTVV.